This is a list of T cell receptor beta chains from one sample in a study of blood T cell repertoires in COVID-19. Profiling relied on immunoSEQ multiplex PCR, and the TCRdb table lists in-frame clones only, not all of them. This sample has 45,000 to 60,000 clones, with roughly nine tenths found just once. Sequenced sample: peripheral blood. The receptors shown here come from a man aged 65 to 85 with active COVID-19. The CDR3 runs from the conserved cysteine through the conserved F or W. A D gene is named only where the DNA matches it firmly. Clone size is not always given. Where it is, it says once, few, many or a class for expanded clones.

d_call: TRBD1; j_call: TRBJ2-1; v_call: TRBV27; clone_size: -; cdr3_aa: CASSPSRTGGYNEQFF; cdr3_nt: TGTGCCAGCAGTCCCTCGAGGACAGGGGGCTACAATGAGCAGTTCTTC
d_call: TRBD2; j_call: TRBJ2-7; v_call: TRBV4-3; clone_size: -; cdr3_aa: CASSQDPLGVAGGSSYEQYF; cdr3_nt: TGCGCCAGCAGCCAAGACCCCCTCGGGGTAGCGGGGGGTAGCTCCTACGAGCAGTACTTC
d_call: -; j_call: TRBJ2-7; v_call: TRBV9; clone_size: -; cdr3_aa: CASSVGIEVSYEQYF; cdr3_nt: TGTGCCAGCAGCGTAGGGATTGAGGTCTCCTACGAGCAGTACTTC
d_call: -; j_call: TRBJ2-3; v_call: TRBV28; clone_size: -; cdr3_aa: CASTPPYQTIVGGTDTQYF; cdr3_nt: TGTGCCAGCACCCCGCCCTACCAGACTATAGTCGGGGGCACAGATACGCAGTATTTT
d_call: TRBD1; j_call: TRBJ1-4; v_call: TRBV19; clone_size: -; cdr3_aa: CASSAYRGLGANEKLFF; cdr3_nt: TGTGCCAGTAGTGCGTACAGGGGACTCGGGGCCAATGAAAAACTGTTTTTT
d_call: -; j_call: TRBJ1-5; v_call: TRBV25-1; clone_size: -; cdr3_aa: CANLYPQGCNQPQHF; cdr3_nt: TGTGCCAACCTCTACCCGCAGGGATGTAATCAGCCCCAGCATTTT
d_call: TRBD2; j_call: TRBJ2-3; v_call: TRBV5-4; clone_size: -; cdr3_aa: CASSLGNRQAGGTDTQYF; cdr3_nt: TGTGCCAGCAGCTTGGGGAATCGACAAGCGGGGGGAACAGATACGCAGTATTTT
d_call: -; j_call: TRBJ2-7; v_call: TRBV28; clone_size: -; cdr3_aa: CASSTNSKRGTYEQYF; cdr3_nt: TGTGCCAGCAGTACGAACTCAAAAAGGGGAACCTACGAGCAGTACTTC
d_call: -; j_call: TRBJ1-4; v_call: TRBV30; clone_size: once; cdr3_aa: CAWSEQGDGKLFF; cdr3_nt: TGTGCCTGGAGTGAACAGGGAGACGGAAAACTGTTTTTT
d_call: TRBD1; j_call: TRBJ2-3; v_call: TRBV7-9; clone_size: -; cdr3_aa: CASSSTGGFTDTQYF; cdr3_nt: TGTGCCAGCAGCTCAACAGGGGGGTTCACAGATACGCAGTATTTT
d_call: TRBD1; j_call: TRBJ2-1; v_call: TRBV5-1; clone_size: -; cdr3_aa: CASSSGTGTGYEQFF; cdr3_nt: TGCGCCAGCAGCTCTGGAACCGGGACAGGGTATGAGCAGTTCTTC
d_call: -; j_call: TRBJ2-7; v_call: TRBV19; clone_size: -; cdr3_aa: CASSEGGRNYEQYF; cdr3_nt: TGTGCCAGTAGTGAGGGGGGGCGGAACTACGAGCAGTACTTC
d_call: TRBD1; j_call: TRBJ1-5; v_call: TRBV5-1; clone_size: -; cdr3_aa: CASSSTNSTGEESNQPQHF; cdr3_nt: TGCGCCAGCAGCTCAACTAACTCGACAGGGGAGGAGAGCAATCAGCCCCAGCATTTT
d_call: TRBD1; j_call: TRBJ1-2; v_call: TRBV5-1; clone_size: once; cdr3_aa: CASSTGEVYYGYTF; cdr3_nt: TGCGCCAGCAGTACAGGGGAGGTGTACTATGGCTACACCTTC
d_call: -; j_call: TRBJ1-1; v_call: TRBV11-3; clone_size: -; cdr3_aa: CASSSQGNTEAFF; cdr3_nt: TGTGCCAGCAGCTCACAGGGGAACACTGAAGCTTTCTTT
d_call: TRBD1; j_call: TRBJ1-3; v_call: TRBV27; clone_size: -; cdr3_aa: CASSSRPGTGAGNTIYF; cdr3_nt: TGTGCCAGCAGTTCACGTCCCGGGACAGGGGCCGGAAACACCATATATTTT
d_call: -; j_call: TRBJ2-1; v_call: TRBV13; clone_size: -; cdr3_aa: CASSIRGRLANEQFF; cdr3_nt: TGTGCCAGCAGCATCAGAGGGAGGCTAGCCAATGAGCAGTTCTTC
d_call: -; j_call: TRBJ1-6; v_call: TRBV7-9; clone_size: -; cdr3_aa: CASSLTGDGSPLHF; cdr3_nt: TGTGCCAGCAGCTTAACGGGGGATGGTTCACCCCTCCACTTT
d_call: TRBD2; j_call: TRBJ2-1; v_call: TRBV30; clone_size: -; cdr3_aa: CAWSVPPIAGGRNNEQFF; cdr3_nt: TGTGCCTGGAGTGTACCCCCTATAGCGGGGGGGCGCAACAATGAGCAGTTCTTC
d_call: TRBD2; j_call: TRBJ2-3; v_call: TRBV5-1; clone_size: -; cdr3_aa: CASSSGLARTDTQYF; cdr3_nt: TGCGCCAGCAGCTCGGGACTAGCACGAACAGATACGCAGTATTTT
d_call: -; j_call: TRBJ1-1; v_call: TRBV27; clone_size: once; cdr3_aa: CASSPWQGQNTEAFF; cdr3_nt: TGTGCCAGCAGTCCGTGGCAGGGGCAGAACACTGAAGCTTTCTTT
d_call: -; j_call: TRBJ2-7; v_call: TRBV27; clone_size: -; cdr3_aa: CASSLKAGGGQGSYEQYF; cdr3_nt: TGTGCCAGCAGTTTAAAGGCCGGGGGAGGGCAGGGGTCCTACGAGCAGTACTTC
d_call: -; j_call: TRBJ2-2; v_call: TRBV10-1; clone_size: -; cdr3_aa: CASSDGSKHAGELFF; cdr3_nt: TGCGCCAGCAGTGATGGCTCAAAACACGCCGGGGAGCTGTTTTTT
d_call: -; j_call: TRBJ2-2; v_call: TRBV30; clone_size: once; cdr3_aa: CAWKPDRNTGELFF; cdr3_nt: TGTGCCTGGAAACCGGACAGGAACACCGGGGAGCTGTTTTTT
d_call: -; j_call: TRBJ1-1; v_call: TRBV6-5; clone_size: few; cdr3_aa: CASSTRQTTEAFF; cdr3_nt: TGTGCCAGCAGTACAAGACAGACCACTGAAGCTTTCTTT
d_call: TRBD2; j_call: TRBJ2-2; v_call: TRBV10-3; clone_size: -; cdr3_aa: CAISDLAGGPRNTGELFF; cdr3_nt: TGTGCCATCAGTGATTTAGCGGGGGGGCCAAGGAACACCGGGGAGCTGTTTTTT
d_call: TRBD1; j_call: TRBJ2-1; v_call: TRBV7-3; clone_size: -; cdr3_aa: CASSRDRAAYNEQFF; cdr3_nt: TGTGCCAGCAGCCGGGACAGGGCCGCCTACAATGAGCAGTTCTTC
d_call: -; j_call: TRBJ2-7; v_call: TRBV11-2; clone_size: -; cdr3_aa: CASSLDPTPTYEQYF; cdr3_nt: TGTGCCAGCAGCTTAGATCCCACACCAACCTACGAGCAGTACTTC